The 11 T cell receptor beta chains below all came from one sample that was sequenced in a study of T cell repertoires in cytomegalovirus infection. TCRdb processed the reads anew with MiXCR; each CDR3 protein has one entry. The sample holds about 300,000 distinct CDR3 sequences, roughly a quarter seen once. Sequenced: PBMCs. These receptor sequences come from a human donor in good health (CMV status not recorded). Some clones in this sample may be carry-over from other donors' samples.

This clonotype was picked up many times. V is TRBV7-2 and J is TRBJ2-7; D assignment may be TRBD1 or TRBD2 (5 bases each). This CDR3 is 17 amino acids long. Trimming took 2 bases from V and 4 from J, leaving 21 bases between them. From germline, CDR1 is SGHTA and CDR2 FQGNSA. In DNA, the CDR3 is TGTGCCAGCAGCTTAAGGGGACGGGCAGGGCATGTATACGAGCAGTACTTC. Residues: CASSLRGRAGHVYEQYF.

This clonotype has just a few counts. V gene TRBV7-2 combines with J gene TRBJ2-3; D not certain. The CDR3 extends over 12 amino acids. With 8 bases removed from V and 2 bases from J, the gap between germline ends came to 8 bases. The germline gives CDR1 SGHTA, CDR2 FQGNSA. The CDR3, as DNA: TGTGCCAGCGCGGACGACACAGATACGCAGTATTTT. It is translated as CASADDTDTQYF.

This clonotype was seen only a few times. The V gene is TRBV28, the J gene TRBJ2-1, with 11 bases fitting TRBD2. Germline CDR1 is MDHEN and CDR2 is SYDVKM. Unmatched junction bases numbered 5, after V lost 2 bases and J lost 5 bases. This CDR3 has 16 amino acids. Here the CDR3 reads CASSLLGLAENNEQFF. CDR3 in DNA: TGTGCCAGCAGTTTACTGGGACTAGCGGAGAACAATGAGCAGTTCTTC.

The chain has TRBV4-1 and TRBJ2-7; D ambiguous. This CDR3 spans 15 amino acids. The ends were cut back, 2 bases at V and 4 bases at J, with 15 bases in the middle. Germline loops: CDR1 MGHRA, CDR2 YSYEKL. DNA of the CDR3: TGCGCCAGCAGCCAATATCTTACTAAGAGATACGAGCAGTACTTC. Encoded protein: CASSQYLTKRYEQYF.

Comment on this clonotype: A single base separates this from a much larger clone, so it may be a read error. The rearrangement joins TRBV27 to TRBJ2-1, with TRBD2 matching over 10 bases. The CDR3 extends over 15 amino acids. The germline V gene has CDR1 MNHEY and CDR2 SMNVEV (reference sequence). The CDR3 coding sequence is TGTGCCCGCAGTTTTAGCGGGGGGACCTACAATGAGCAGTTCTTC. Translation: CARSFSGGTYNEQFF.

The chain uses TRBV5-1 and TRBJ2-1; no definite D call. CDR3 length: 12 residues. Trimming removed 0 bases from V and 7 bases from J, with 5 bases in between. CDR1 SGHRS and CDR2 YFSETQ come from the germline V gene. The CDR3 DNA follows: TGCGCCAGCAGCTTGGTTGCAAATGAGCAGTTCTTC. Protein product: CASSLVANEQFF. The variable domain in full, completed from reference TRBV5-1 and TRBJ2-1, reads KAGVTQTPRYLIKTRGQQVTLSCSPISGHRSVSWYQQTPGQGLQFLFEYFSETQRNKGNFPGRFSGRQFSNSRSEMNVSTLELGDSALYLCASSLVANEQFFGPGTRLTVL.

The rearrangement uses TRBV9 and TRBJ2-7; D remains unclear. The CDR3 runs 15 residues. Germline-derived CDR1 and CDR2 are SGDLS and YYNGEE. V was shortened by 0 bases and J by 6 bases, with 16 bases between the two germline ends. CDR3 protein: CASSVDPGVGFEQYF. The CDR3 DNA sequence: TGTGCCAGCAGCGTAGATCCAGGAGTCGGGTTCGAGCAGTACTTC.

This clonotype was seen more than once but under ten times. The rearrangement links TRBV2 to TRBJ1-5, with unresolved D. The V and J ends lost 1 base and 0 bases respectively, with 10 bases between them. Germline loops: CDR1 SNHLY, CDR2 FYNNEI. There are 16 residues in the CDR3. The CDR3 sequence: CASSEGGSVSNQPQHF. The CDR3 region has the DNA TGTGCCAGCAGTGAAGGGGGTTCGGTTAGCAATCAGCCCCAGCATTTT.

This clonotype was found many times. The chain joins TRBV7-2 to TRBJ2-7, with D perhaps matching TRBD1 (6 bases). Germline V CDR1 and CDR2: SGHTA, FQGNSA. With 8 bases removed from V and 1 base from J, the gap between germline ends came to 15 bases. The CDR3 is 14 amino acids. CDR3 nucleotide sequence: TGTGCCAGCTCCCCCAGGGGTCCTTCCTACGAGCAGTACTTC. Its protein product is CASSPRGPSYEQYF.

The chain recombines TRBV20-1 with TRBJ2-5; D gene unclear. Trimming stripped 0 bases from V and 1 base from J, with 6 bases between. Germline V gives CDR1 DFQATT, CDR2 SNEGSKA (reference sequence). CDR3 size: 13 residues. For the CDR3, the DNA is TGCAGTGCTAGAGATTGGGGCCAAGAGACCCAGTACTTC. Protein sequence: CSARDWGQETQYF.

This clonotype was picked up many times. The chain joins TRBV19 to TRBJ2-1; D remains ambiguous. V was clipped by 6 bases and J by 0 bases, with 12 bases between them. There are 15 residues in the CDR3. From germline, CDR1 is LNHDA and CDR2 SQIVND (reference sequence). The CDR3, as DNA: TGTGCCAGTAGAACAGACCGGAGCTCCTACAATGAGCAGTTCTTC. Translated, it gives CASRTDRSSYNEQFF.